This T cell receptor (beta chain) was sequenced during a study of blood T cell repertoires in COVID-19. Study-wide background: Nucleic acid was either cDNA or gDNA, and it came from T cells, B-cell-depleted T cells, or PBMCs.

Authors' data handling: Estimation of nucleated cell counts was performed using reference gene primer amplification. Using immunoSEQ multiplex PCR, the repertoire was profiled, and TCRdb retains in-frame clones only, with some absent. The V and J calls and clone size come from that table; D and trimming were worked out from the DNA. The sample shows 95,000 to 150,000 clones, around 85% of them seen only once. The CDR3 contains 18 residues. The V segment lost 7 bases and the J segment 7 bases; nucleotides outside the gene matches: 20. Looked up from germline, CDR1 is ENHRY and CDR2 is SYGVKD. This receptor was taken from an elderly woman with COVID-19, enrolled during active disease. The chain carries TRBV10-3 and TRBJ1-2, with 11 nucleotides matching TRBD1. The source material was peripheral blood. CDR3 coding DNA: TGTGCCATCACCCCGGATCGTCGTGGACAGGGGGCGGAGGGTGGCTACACCTTC. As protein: CAITPDRRGQGAEGGYTF.